The 3 T cell receptor beta chains reported below all come from one sample, sequenced in a study of post-analysis software for immune sequencing data (dated by TCRdb to the mid-2010s). Library prep was done by PCR. The sample was run on an Illumina HiSeq 2500. Unique molecular identifiers were incorporated into TCR beta cDNA libraries to reduce PCR and sequencing biases. TCRdb ran its own pipeline on the public reads, namely fastp trimming at Q25 and MiXCR clone calling, and kept in-frame beta chains. Rows with one shared CDR3 protein collapse into an entry with the most common genes and DNA. This sample holds hundreds of thousands of distinct CDR3 sequences; roughly 46% were observed only once. The ten largest clones take up 1.5% to 2% of the sample. The study at large found these results: Patients showed significantly higher frequencies than controls for a handful of TRBV segments, among them TRBV5-6, TRBV5-1 and TRBV20-1.

No antigens are known for them. The sequenced sample was blood. Source of these receptors: a girl aged 5-17 years with multiple sclerosis.

The chain combines TRBV9 with TRBJ2-1; 11 nucleotides match TRBD2. The CDR3 is 18 residues long. The V and J ends lost 0 bases and 3 bases, in that order; junction bases with no gene match: 8. Germline lookup yields CDR1 SGDLS and CDR2 YYNGEE. CDR3 bases: TGTGCCAGCAGCGTAGGGATCGGAGGACTAGCGGGCTACAATGAGCAGTTCTTC. The encoded protein is CASSVGIGGLAGYNEQFF.

V gene TRBV20-1 combines with J gene TRBJ1-2, with TRBD1 as a possible D gene (6 bases). The V end lost 5 bases, the J end lost 8 bases, and 18 bases lay between the germline ends. The CDR3 contains 13 residues. Per germline, CDR1 DFQATT and CDR2 SNEGSKA (reference sequence). CDR3 loop: CSAGAARGEGYTF. CDR3 coding DNA: TGCAGTGCTGGGGCCGCGAGGGGGGAAGGCTACACCTTC.

In DNA, the CDR3 is TGCGCCAGCGAGGGACTAGCGGGAGGACGCTACGAGCAGTACTTC. The encoded protein is CASEGLAGGRYEQYF. V is TRBV5-1 and J is TRBJ2-7; TRBD2 matches at 15 bases. The CDR3 sequence is 15 residues long. Germline-derived CDR1 and CDR2 are SGHRS and YFSETQ. Trimming at V came to 7 bases and at J to 3 bases, leaving 5 bases not matched to a gene.